This T cell receptor beta chain was captured in a study of cytomegalovirus exposure and HLA in healthy donors (dated 2017 in TCRdb). Regarding the study in general: In an earlier analysis of 587 of the donors, 276 Gb of sequence data and 100 million or so unique TCR beta sequences from 150 million to 200 million T cells were reported. Donor age, sex, ethnicity and CMV serostatus were compiled together with the repertoire data. The number of donors typed differed by locus, with roughly 629-640 for A, B, C, DRB1 and DQB1, around 500 for DQA1, 606 for DPA1, and around 450 for DPB1. To study patterns of TCR occurrence, a later analysis re-analyzed previously published TCR beta repertoires from around 660 donors and added high-resolution HLA genotyping. In a later genetic analysis, genome-wide SNP genotypes for about three fifths of the 666 donors were used, and that subset was treated as a discovery cohort. To predict cytomegalovirus infection status, the study combined high-throughput TCR immunosequencing, statistical association of individual TCRs with disease status, and machine learning. In addition to the first cohort of 666 subjects, a separate validation cohort of 120 different subjects was used. Roughly 300 gigabases of sequencing data and roughly 80 million unique TCR sequences made up an early release that covered about 640 HLA-typed donors. The aim of the study was to test whether cataloging public T cell receptors could identify signatures of past pathogen exposure. An earlier analysis of around 540 of the donors applied high-throughput TCR beta sequencing to assess whether each TCR beta V gene segment acted as functional or pseudogenic. The study profiled the T cell repertoires of approximately 700 subjects by immunosequencing and related them to cytomegalovirus serostatus. Four to six DR-DQ haplotypes were handled as single units for association and clustering, since linkage in the cohort was strong. Of the roughly 430 genotyped donors, approximately 83% fell in the genetic ancestry cluster associated with self-reported Caucasian donors. Rather than using new phenotypic data, the later analysis identified candidate immune exposures from TCR beta sequences and from how often those sequences occurred across donors. HLA typing included class I and class II loci at four-digit resolution. Every repertoire in the discovery cohort had been generated on one and the same sequencing platform. Among 350 to 400 genotyped donors of the cohort, an average of 235,054 unique TCR beta nucleotide sequences were sequenced per donor, 15% to 20% of them non-productive.

The CDR1 and CDR2 encoded by the germline V gene (reference sequence) are SEHNR and FQNEAQ. From the cysteine through the phenylalanine, the CDR3 covers 12 amino acids. The entry retains the CDR3 DNA only, 36 bases that are in frame from base 1. The full study reports these points: In a later analysis, TCR association rates were found to vary across HLA loci, with the most associated TCRs seen for DRB1 alleles and the fewest for HLA-C alleles. In a later analysis, HLA-associated TCR beta chains were found to be more clonally expanded and to have lower generation probabilities than equally common non-associated chains. An earlier analysis of around 600 of the donors showed that most TCR beta V segments appeared in productive rearrangements either about 87% or about 30% of the time, which broadly matched IMGT annotations. Several of the top co-occurrence clusters appeared to be linked to parvovirus B19, influenza, CMV and Epstein-Barr virus, according to a later analysis. According to the authors, the approach could potentially be generalized to other disease states and immunological phenotypes. Seventeen rarely observed V segments, including chromosome 9 orphons, were excluded from the earlier analysis of several hundred of the donors because counts were too low. HLA typing was unavailable for some donors at each locus, so association tests used only the typed subset. Correlated functional status among segregating V segments might be attributable to linkage disequilibrium, but an unknown experimental factor could not be ruled out. The 87-base-pair reads could not distinguish some IMGT-functional V segments, including TRBV6-2 and TRBV6-3, so those segments were excluded. A later genetic analysis associated a missense DCLRE1C variant with V-gene and J-gene trimming of TCR beta chains, and an independent cohort replicated the association. While some public TCRs were present in many individuals, most TCR sequences turned up only very rarely across donors. CMV serostatus was the only immune exposure information available for the cohort. The study listed approximately 160 TCR beta chains as associated with cytomegalovirus. Sequencing depth was assumed to be roughly uniform across donors in the presence/absence analyses, though that assumption may not hold. A cluster of highly shared sequence variants was judged likely to be a technical artifact of the sequencing pipeline. Three of the identified cytomegalovirus-associated TCR beta chains were confirmed in vitro to be specific for cytomegalovirus antigens. In a later analysis, 15,000 to 20,000 TCR beta sequences were associated with specific HLA alleles at a false discovery rate of 0.05. Compared with the approximately 720-donor mean, donors in an Asian-associated ancestry cluster had fewer N-insertions in productive TCRs, according to a later genetic analysis. Cytomegalovirus status was reported to be diagnosed by the classifier with high specificity and sensitivity in both the original and validation cohorts. Most CMV-associated TCR beta chains appeared to be HLA-restricted in a later analysis, and the HLA associations seemed to be driven largely by CMV exposure. When HLA alleles, especially DR and DQ, strongly co-occurred, attributing TCR associations to individual alleles was difficult. A further reported finding was that TCR beta sequences accurately predicted the HLA-A and HLA-B alleles for most subjects in the first cohort. In this cohort, only TCR beta chains were sequenced, and detectable features were limited by the absence of alpha or paired-chain data.

The cohort comprised some 730 healthy bone marrow donors. At the time of sampling, every cohort member was nominally healthy, though immune exposures that went unrecorded were likely present. The donor was CMV seronegative and was included in the group of over 300 seronegative cohort members. A peripheral blood sample was provided by each donor, and peripheral blood mononuclear cells were used for TCR beta sequencing. The Qiagen DNeasy Blood Extraction Kit was used to extract genomic DNA from the blood cell samples. The protocol used for the library was the immunoSEQ multiplex PCR assay. A mixture of 60 forward primers for TCR Vbeta segments and 13 reverse primers for TCR Jbeta segments was used in the multiplex PCR. A multiplex PCR assay on genomic DNA amplified the CDR3 region of rearranged TCR beta genes. The amplified TCR beta libraries were sequenced on the Illumina HiSeq System as 87-base-pair reads. The study's processing was this. Across the 600 to 700 repertoires, a later analysis counted roughly 84 million unique TCR beta chains, 9 million to 14 million of which were shared by at least two donors. A nearest-neighbor algorithm error-corrected the raw reads and collapsed the reads into unique sequences, merging closely related sequences to remove PCR and sequencing errors. CDR3 sequences were aligned to IMGT reference sequences to assign V, D and J gene segments. For a sequence to be retained, a match of at least six nucleotides to both a V gene segment and a J gene segment was required. Rearrangements were called productive when the CDR3 lacked stop codons and stayed in frame with V and J; all others were non-productive. Following IMGT convention, CDR3 was defined as the stretch from the second conserved V-encoded cysteine up to the conserved J-encoded phenylalanine. In an earlier analysis of more than 550 of the donors, sequences lacking an unambiguous match to a single V gene segment were excluded. In an earlier analysis of some 590 of the donors, a V segment was called functional when productive rearrangements were above 56.7%, and segregating when the standard deviation between donors exceeded 5%. A statistical classification framework was built for diagnosing cytomegalovirus status from the catalog of TCR beta chain sequences. In a later analysis, TCR nucleotide sequences were compared against IMGT/GENE-DB human TR gene sequences so that V and J genes could be assigned. The TCRdist pipeline was used in a later analysis to assign CDR3 sequences and most-parsimonious VDJ recombination scenarios. In a later analysis, each TCR beta chain was defined by its CDR3 amino acid sequence together with its V-gene family, and reads without a unique V-gene family were excluded. In a later analysis, 550 to 650 highly shared, low-generation-probability nucleotide sequences were removed to address suspected cross-contamination and a sequencing artifact. In a later analysis, a clonal expansion index was calculated for each public chain from normalized within-repertoire ranks of inferred template counts. In a later analysis, generation probabilities were computed using a VDJ recombination model fitted to out-of-frame rearrangements, and the results were checked against IGoR. A later analysis scored TCR-TCR, TCR-HLA and TCR-CMV co-occurrence with hypergeometric tests, applying a repertoire-size bias correction to TCR pairs. False discovery rates were estimated in a later analysis by permuting HLA or CMV assignments 20 times. In a later analysis, co-occurring TCRs were grouped using DBSCAN, with TCRdist sequence similarity added in when clustering inside HLA-allele-positive subsets. For co-occurrence clustering, repertoires with fewer than 30,000 or more than 120,000 public chains were excluded, along with roughly 5 repertoires with anomalous nucleotide sharing. TCRdb limited this immuneACCESS table to in-frame rearrangements with V and J called. A share of clones is missing; checked studies link under half to unresolved V genes, and the rest is unexplained. The DNA was the basis for D and trimming; V, J and clone size are from that table. In all, the sample holds hundreds of thousands of clones, and around 83% of those were seen once. The ten top clones hold around 0.22% of the sample.

Of note for this clone: Its cognate antigen has yet to be identified. At one boundary the junction diverges from the germline segment, which might be a read error.

The clonotype comes from a girl aged 2 to 10 in good health and CMV-seronegative. The chain uses TRBV7-9 and TRBJ2-1, with the D gene call left open. The sequenced material came from PBMCs. The DNA reads as follows: TGTTCCAGCAGCGCAGATGAGGCCCGGCAGTTCTTC. Its translation reads: CSSSADEARQFF.